Each of the 27 T cell receptor beta chains below was sequenced from the same sample in a study of siplizumab effects on memory and regulatory T cells. Profiled with immunoSEQ multiplex PCR; TCRdb holds only in-frame clones, not every one. In the table there are approximately 100,000 clones, around 90% of which are singletons. The sample comprised non-Treg CD4+ T cells sorted from blood. The receptor set was obtained from a human donor in good health.

The chain has TRBV7-9 and TRBJ1-5; possibly TRBD1 for D (5 bases). Germline V gene data show CDR1 as SEHNR and CDR2 as FQNEAQ (reference sequence). The ends were cut back, 5 bases at V and 3 bases at J, with 11 bases in the middle. The CDR3 covers 14 residues. The CDR3 nucleotides read TGTGCCAGCAGCCCGACAGTAGACAATCAGCCCCAGCATTTT. Its protein product is CASSPTVDNQPQHF.

The chain employs TRBV12-1 and TRBJ2-5; the table's TRBD2 call for D was not verified on the DNA. The J call could be wrong; TRBJ2-7 is a better fit for the DNA end. TRBV12-1 has pseudogene status. The CDR3 has 15 amino acids. CDR3 amino acids: CASSPTSWRGNEQYF. The CDR3 DNA sequence: TGTGCCAGCAGCCCCACTAGCTGGCGGGGTAACGAGCAGTACTTC.

The chain has TRBV30 and TRBJ1-1; D uncertain. This CDR3 region has 14 residues. Germline V gene lookup returns CDR1 GTSNPN and CDR2 SVGIG (reference sequence). Between the trimmed V and J ends, which lost 2 bases and 0 bases, there was a span of 10 bases. The CDR3 is CAWSSWTLNTEAFF. The CDR3, as DNA: TGTGCCTGGAGTAGTTGGACGTTGAACACTGAAGCTTTCTTT.

This chain uses TRBV9 with TRBJ2-7; tentative D call: TRBD2 (7 bases). The CDR3 runs to 15 residues. CDR1 SGDLS and CDR2 YYNGEE come from the germline V gene. Trimming shortened V by 3 bases and J by 0 bases, and 13 bases separated the two germline ends. This CDR3 reads CASSAGGGVSYEQYF. In DNA, the CDR3 is TGTGCCAGCAGCGCCGGAGGGGGGGTCTCCTACGAGCAGTACTTC.

V gene TRBV28 combines with J gene TRBJ2-1; 13 nucleotides align to TRBD2. The CDR3 length is 16 residues. The germline V gene encodes CDR1 MDHEN and CDR2 SYDVKM. After removal of 6 bases from V and 9 bases from J, the junction contained 11 bases not matched to a gene. CDR3 amino acids: CASRPSTSGRVGEQFF. DNA for the CDR3: TGTGCCAGCAGACCTTCTACTAGCGGGAGGGTCGGTGAGCAGTTCTTC.

The CDR3 bases are TGTGCCAGCAGTTTAGATTGGGCGGCCCAGGGTGAGCAGTTCTTC. Translating gives CASSLDWAAQGEQFF. This chain joins TRBV27 and TRBJ2-1; D possibly corresponds to TRBD1 (5 bases). CDR1 is MNHEY, CDR2 SMNVEV, per germline (reference sequence). Trimming pared 2 bases from V and 9 bases from J, leaving 17 bases between. The CDR3 extends over 15 amino acids.

The CDR3 DNA reads as TGTGCCAGCAGTTCCCTAGCGGGAGGGTCGGGTGAGCAGTTCTTC. The encoded protein is CASSSLAGGSGEQFF. The rearrangement joins TRBV6-6 to TRBJ2-1, with 12 bases lining up with TRBD2. Germline V gives CDR1 MNHNY, CDR2 SVGAGI (reference sequence). J lost 9 bases, V lost 4 bases, and 7 bases had no gene match. The CDR3 is 15 amino acids.

The chain recombines TRBV29-1 with TRBJ2-7; maybe TRBD1 (5 bases). Trimming left V 4 bases short and J 4 bases short, with 8 bases between. This CDR3 spans 11 amino acids. The germline gives CDR1 SQVTM, CDR2 ANQGSEA. DNA of the CDR3: TGCAGCGTTGCCAGGGCGTACGAGCAGTACTTC. It specifies CSVARAYEQYF.

This chain connects TRBV6-4 to TRBJ1-2, with 10 bases identical to TRBD1. The CDR3 covers 17 residues. Germline assignment: CDR1 MRHNA and CDR2 SNTAGT. V shed 2 bases and J 3 bases; nucleotides not matched to a gene: 9. This chain's CDR3 is CASSDRIRDRGDYGYTF. The CDR3 DNA follows: TGTGCCAGCAGTGACAGGATCCGGGACAGGGGTGACTATGGCTACACCTTC.

V gene TRBV27 combines with J gene TRBJ2-5, with TRBD1 identical over 8 bases. This CDR3 spans 14 amino acids. The junction had 8 bases not matched to a gene; V was cut back by 6 bases and J by 5 bases. From germline, CDR1 is MNHEY and CDR2 SMNVEV (reference sequence). This CDR3 is CASRLTGVVETQYF. Here the CDR3 DNA reads TGTGCCAGCAGACTGACAGGGGTTGTGGAGACCCAGTACTTC.

This clone has a single count. The chain uses TRBV2 and TRBJ1-2; no clear D gene. The germline gives CDR1 SNHLY, CDR2 FYNNEI. The CDR3 length is 16 residues. V was shortened by 1 base and J by 2 bases, with 14 bases between the two germline ends. The CDR3 spells CASSEEITVINYGYTF. CDR3 bases: TGTGCCAGCAGTGAAGAAATAACGGTGATAAACTATGGCTACACCTTC.

The rearrangement links TRBV28 to TRBJ1-5, with 7 nucleotides matching TRBD1. Trimming cost V 2 bases and J 3 bases; bases outside gene matches: 4. Germline CDR1 and CDR2: MDHEN and SYDVKM. The CDR3 runs to 15 residues. The CDR3, as DNA: TGTGCCAGCAGTTTAGCGGACAGGTTCAATCAGCCCCAGCATTTT. Amino acids: CASSLADRFNQPQHF.

The rearrangement links TRBV6-6 to TRBJ2-1; TRBD1 matches at 12 bases. CDR3 length equals 15 residues. Germline V gene sequence: CDR1 MNHNY, CDR2 SVGAGI (reference sequence). Trimming removed 5 bases from V and 8 bases from J; junction bases left unmatched: 7. In DNA form, the CDR3 reads TGTGCCAGCAGTCCTCCGGGACAGGGGGCCCATGAGCAGTTCTTC. Protein: CASSPPGQGAHEQFF.

The rearrangement joins TRBV6-1 to TRBJ2-1, with D maybe TRBD1 (6 bases). Germline V gene sequence: CDR1 MNHNS, CDR2 SASEGT. V shed 5 bases and J shed 10 bases, with 21 bases lying between them. This CDR3 contains 15 residues. The CDR3: CASSQELPRGWEQFF. The CDR3 coding sequence is TGTGCCAGCAGTCAAGAACTACCCAGGGGCTGGGAGCAGTTCTTC.

The chain uses TRBV25-1 and TRBJ1-1; 7 nucleotides line up with TRBD1. The germline V gene has CDR1 MGHDK and CDR2 SYGVNS. Germline trimming cut 4 bases from V and 3 bases from J; bases unmatched to any gene: 11. This CDR3 region has 16 residues. The CDR3 region is CASSVKTGTIDTEAFF. DNA for the CDR3: TGTGCCAGCAGTGTTAAGACAGGGACGATCGACACTGAAGCTTTCTTT.

V is TRBV29-1 and J is TRBJ2-6; D is uncertain. Germline lookup yields CDR1 SQVTM and CDR2 ANQGSEA. Trimming took off 1 base at V and 7 bases at J, with 5 bases between the two ends. The CDR3 runs 12 residues. CDR3 residues: CSVEGFANVLTF. The CDR3 DNA sequence: TGCAGCGTTGAAGGGTTTGCCAACGTCCTGACTTTC.

V is TRBV11-1 and J is TRBJ1-4; D is unclear. Germline values: CDR1 SGHAT, CDR2 FQDESV (reference sequence). CDR3 length equals 13 residues. V lost 5 bases, J lost 7 bases, and 11 bases lay in between. The CDR3 sequence is CASSLGSLEKLFF. The DNA of the CDR3 is TGTGCCAGCAGCCTCGGGTCCCTTGAAAAACTGTTTTTT.

This clone was seen more than once but under ten times. The chain recombines TRBV7-6 with TRBJ2-3; D remains unclear. Trimming removed 5 bases at V and 1 base at J, with 13 bases between. The CDR3 loop spans 15 amino acids. Per germline, CDR1 SGHVS and CDR2 FNYEAQ. This CDR3 reads CASSQRGSGTDTQYF. In DNA, the CDR3 is TGTGCCAGCAGCCAGAGAGGCTCCGGCACAGATACGCAGTATTTT.

This sequence joins TRBV10-3 and TRBJ1-1, with 10 bases lining up with TRBD1. This CDR3 contains 15 residues. Looked up from germline, CDR1 is ENHRY and CDR2 is SYGVKD. The trim removed 5 bases at V and 0 bases at J, leaving 3 bases unmatched. The CDR3 DNA follows: TGTGCCATCAGTCAGGGACAGGGGATGAACACTGAAGCTTTCTTT. Its protein product is CAISQGQGMNTEAFF.

The chain has TRBV19 and TRBJ1-2, with 7 bases identical to TRBD1. The CDR3 runs 13 residues. CDR1 is LNHDA and CDR2 is SQIVND in the germline V gene (reference sequence). V was clipped by 5 bases and J by 8 bases; unmatched bases: 8. The CDR3 sequence: CASSPRQGLGYTF. In nucleotides, the CDR3 is TGTGCCAGTAGTCCCAGACAGGGTTTGGGCTACACCTTC.

The gene calls are TRBV6-5 and TRBJ2-3; TRBD2 matches 7 bases. Germline assignment: CDR1 MNHEY and CDR2 SVGAGI. This CDR3 has 15 residues. V trimming: 4 bases; J trimming: 6 bases; junction bases outside the gene matches: 10. In DNA form, the CDR3 reads TGTGCCAGCAGTTCCCTCTTAGCGGGTGGGGATACGCAGTATTTT. Protein sequence: CASSSLLAGGDTQYF.

In its sample, this clone was seen once. The CDR3 DNA reads TGTGCCAGCCCCCGACAGGCCTGCTTATATAGCAATCAGCCCCAGCATTTT. It codes for CASPRQACLYSNQPQHF. The J gene is TRBJ1-5, the V gene TRBV27, with D tentatively TRBD1 (6 bases). V lost 8 bases and J lost 0, with 20 bases in between. Germline V CDR1 and CDR2: MNHEY, SMNVEV (reference sequence). This CDR3 region has 17 residues.

The V call is TRBV28, the J call TRBJ2-7; D remains ambiguous. This CDR3 contains 14 residues. The germline V gene has CDR1 MDHEN and CDR2 SYDVKM. Deletions cut 2 bases from V and 3 bases from J, with 11 bases between. The CDR3 DNA sequence: TGTGCCAGCAGTTTAAGGTCAGCCAACTACGAGCAGTACTTC. Its translation is CASSLRSANYEQYF.

This clone showed up just once. In nucleotides, the CDR3 is TGTGCCAGCAGCTTCGGCGGCAGCCTTTTCGACACTGAAGCTTTCTTT. Translation: CASSFGGSLFDTEAFF. The chain recombines TRBV5-5 with TRBJ1-1; D call uncertain. Germline V gives CDR1 SGHKS, CDR2 YYEKEE (reference sequence). Trimming removed 2 bases from V and 3 bases from J, with 17 bases in between. This CDR3 has 16 amino acids.

V and J are TRBV7-8 and TRBJ2-2; D is perhaps TRBD1 or TRBD2 (5 bases each). The CDR3 spans 14 residues. Trimming stripped 3 bases from V and 7 bases from J, with 12 bases between. Germline CDR1 and CDR2: SGHVS and FQNEAQ. DNA of the CDR3: TGTGCCAGCAGCTTGGACACACGGGGCGGGGAGCTGTTTTTT. This encodes CASSLDTRGGELFF.

The V gene is TRBV7-9, the J gene TRBJ2-7; TRBD1 matches 8 bases. The ends lost 3 bases at V and 6 bases at J; junction bases unmatched: 1. The CDR3 spans 12 residues. Per the germline V gene, CDR1 is SEHNR and CDR2 is FQNEAQ (reference sequence). In nucleotides, the CDR3 is TGTGCCAGCAGCTTTACAGGGGGCGAGCAGTACTTC. Residues: CASSFTGGEQYF. Supplemented by reference TRBV7-9 and TRBJ2-7, the full variable domain reads DTGVSQNPRHKITKRGQNVTFRCDPISEHNRLYWYRQTLGQGPEFLTYFQNEAQLEKSRLLSDRFSAERPKGSFSTLEIQRTEQGDSAMYLCASSFTGGEQYFGPGTRLTVT.

The table lists this clone with a few counts. V usage is TRBV6-1 and J usage is TRBJ1-6; 10 bases align to TRBD1. V lost 6 bases and J lost 10; bases outside the gene matches: 6. The V gene's germline CDR1 is MNHNS and CDR2 SASEGT. CDR3 length: 14 amino acids. The CDR3 is CASRGQGKGSPLHF. DNA of the CDR3: TGTGCCAGCAGGGGACAGGGGAAGGGATCACCCCTCCACTTT.